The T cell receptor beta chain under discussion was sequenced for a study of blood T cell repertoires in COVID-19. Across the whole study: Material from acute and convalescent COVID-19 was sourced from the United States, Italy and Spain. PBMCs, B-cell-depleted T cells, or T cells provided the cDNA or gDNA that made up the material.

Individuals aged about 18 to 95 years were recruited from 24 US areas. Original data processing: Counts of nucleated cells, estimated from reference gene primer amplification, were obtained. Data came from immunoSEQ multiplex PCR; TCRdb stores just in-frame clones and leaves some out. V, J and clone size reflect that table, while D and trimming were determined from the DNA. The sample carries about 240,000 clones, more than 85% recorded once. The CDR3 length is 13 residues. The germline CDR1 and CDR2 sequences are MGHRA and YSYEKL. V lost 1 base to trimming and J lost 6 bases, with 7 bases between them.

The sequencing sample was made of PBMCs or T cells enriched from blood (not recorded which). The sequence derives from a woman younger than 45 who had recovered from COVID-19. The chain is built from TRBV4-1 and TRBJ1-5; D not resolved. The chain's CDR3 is CASSQVASQPQHF. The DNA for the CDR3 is TGCGCCAGCAGCCAAGTTGCGAGTCAGCCCCAGCATTTT.